This T cell receptor (beta chain) emerged from a study of PD-L1 blockade in urothelial cancer. Study background: Blood was subjected to analysis at 3 weeks (second dose) and 6 weeks following treatment start.

Spiking each PCR with synthetic TCR analog templates was performed. The data were produced by immunoSEQ multiplex PCR, yet TCRdb's version contains in-frame clones alone and is incomplete. The sample contains 60,000 to 70,000 clones, approximately 80% of which appear only once. The time point: pretreatment peripheral blood. Each patient's cancer was a locally advanced or metastatic urothelial carcinoma. Between 1 and 8 samples per patient were obtained, pretreatment and on-treatment. This CDR3 region has 14 residues. Trimming removed 1 base at V and 5 bases at J, with 8 bases between. Germline CDR1 reads SGHNT; CDR2 reads YENEEA.

The origin of this receptor is a man between 70 and 80 years old with urothelial cancer. Specimen: PBMCs, collected around atezolizumab (anti-PD-L1) treatment. V usage is TRBV11-3 and J usage is TRBJ2-2, with D maybe TRBD2 (5 bases). Here the CDR3 DNA reads TGTGCCAGCAGCTTAGTTCGCGGGACCGGGGAGCTGTTTTTT. This sequence encodes CASSLVRGTGELFF.